This T cell receptor (beta chain) was observed in a study of graft-versus-host responses after intestinal transplantation (dated by TCRdb to the early 2020s). Notes on the research overall: Recipients received multivisceral, liver-intestinal, or isolated intestinal transplants. All recipients received anti-thymocyte globulin induction followed by maintenance tacrolimus and steroids for two to four years. Graft-versus-host and host-versus-graft alloreactive T cell clones were tracked in the graft, circulation and bone marrow after intestinal transplantation using bulk TCR-beta CDR3 sequencing. Alloreactive clones were identified by sequencing pre-transplant mixed lymphocyte reaction products and comparing them with unstimulated pre-transplant donor and recipient T cells. A cohort of about 26 intestinal transplant recipients, including one retransplant, was enrolled, and a few patients lacking pretransplant specimens were excluded. Donor T cell macrochimerism was defined as a peak of at least 4% donor T cells among recipient peripheral blood mononuclear cells. Rather than going through the commercial service, samples from a few later patients were sequenced in-house on an Illumina MiSeq and processed with MiXCR.

Points on this clone: The specificity of this receptor is unknown. One base away there is no much larger clone; base qualities are not given.

The time point label corresponds to: cells obtained before transplantation from donor or recipient. CD3+CD4+ and CD3+CD8+ populations were FACS-sorted from unstimulated pre-transplant donor and recipient cells taken from spleen or lymph nodes. Findings and caveats that apply to the study as a whole: The relatively low number and heterogeneity of intestinal transplant patients limited the conclusions. In patients with donor T cell macrochimerism, the allografts had high GvH to HvG T cell clonal ratios. Peak levels of circulating GvH clones were associated with declines in HvG clones early after transplant. GvH clones were found in recipient bone marrow, and some of the GvH clones appeared earlier in ileal mucosa or blood, which is consistent with an intestinal mucosal origin.

Library preparation was by the immunoSEQ multiplex PCR assay. For most patients, genomic DNA was isolated using the Qiagen DNeasy Blood and Tissue Kit and was shipped frozen to Adaptive Biotechnologies for TCR sequencing. For most patients, genomic DNA was subjected to high-throughput TCR-beta CDR3 sequencing by Adaptive Biotechnologies. Processing in the source paper ran as follows. TCR sequencing data were retrieved from Adaptive's ImmunoSEQ software for about 17 patients, whereas a few other patients were processed with MiXCR and VDJtools. To correct CD4 versus CD8 sorting errors, any sequence found in both subsets at a frequency ratio below 5:1 was removed. Because the origin of CDR3 nucleotide sequences shared between donor and recipient could not be assigned, those sequences were removed. Alloreactive clones required at least 2-fold expansion over unstimulated cells and minimum CFSE-low frequency of 0.002% (template counts) or 0.001% (read counts). Clones detected in sequenced pre-transplant spleen, lymph node, or MLR CFSE-low populations of the donor or recipient were defined as mappable. The cumulative frequency of alloreactive clones was calculated as a percentage of all sequences, weighted by copy number. TCRdb's version of the immuneACCESS table is confined to in-frame rearrangements and falls short of the full clone set. An unresolved V gene accounts for under half of the shortfall where checked; the remainder is of unknown origin. D and trimming come from the DNA, and the V and J calls and clone size come from that table. For this sample the table gives approximately 78,000 clones, of which around 87% were detected only once. The top ten hold around 7.8% of the sample.

The clonotype comes from a human donor who was the organ donor for an intestinal transplant. The sample here was unstimulated CD8+ T cells sorted from spleen or lymph node cells, taken before transplant.

The sequence in DNA is TGTGCCAGCAGTTCCAGGGACTCCTACGAGCAGTACTTC. This is translated as CASSSRDSYEQYF. This chain is built from TRBV5-4 and TRBJ2-7; a weak D assignment points to TRBD1 (5 bases agree). The junction carries 9 bases between V and J, which are trimmed by 5 bases and 0 bases respectively. The CDR3 numbers 13 residues from cysteine through phenylalanine. Only the CDR3 part of the read is kept: 39 bases, read in frame from the first base. From a lookup of the germline V gene (reference sequence), CDR1 and CDR2 are SGHNT and YYREEE.